Below are 29 T cell receptor beta chains sequenced from a single sample in a study of T cells in Graves' hyperthyroidism and ophthalmopathy (dated by TCRdb to about 2019). The library relied on multiplex PCR. TCRdb records Illumina HiSeq 2000 as the sequencer. TCR beta CDR3 regions were amplified from RNA transcripts. For the first round of RT-PCR on the TCR CDR3, the HTBI primer set was used together with the Qiagen OneStep RT-PCR kit. TCRdb applied fastp at Q25 and MiXCR to the public reads, then kept only in-frame beta chains. Rows with one shared CDR3 protein collapse into an entry with the most common genes and DNA. This sample has 690,000 or so distinct CDR3 sequences in its table, and around 20% of those were observed once. 16% of the sample is taken by the ten largest. The sample was blood. The origin of the receptors is a woman aged 45 to 65 with Graves' hyperthyroidism that later progressed to Graves' ophthalmopathy.

This clonotype was counted many times. The gene calls are TRBV20-1 and TRBJ1-5, with D uncertain. Trimming left V 0 bases short and J 9 bases short, with 12 bases between. Germline V gives CDR1 DFQATT, CDR2 SNEGSKA (reference sequence). The CDR3 sequence is 13 residues long. Written as DNA, the CDR3 is TGCAGTGCTAGAGATGTGGGTCCACGGCCCCAGCATTTT. Translation gives CSARDVGPRPQHF.

This clonotype was detected ten times or more. The rearrangement links TRBV3-1 to TRBJ2-3, with D possibly TRBD1 on 5 matching bases. The CDR3 loop spans 16 amino acids. V gave up 2 bases and J gave up 2 bases, with 14 bases separating them. From germline, CDR1 is LGHDT and CDR2 YNNKEL (reference sequence). The CDR3 reads CASSQPFGHHTDTQYF. The CDR3 DNA reads as TGTGCCAGCAGCCAACCATTCGGACACCACACAGATACGCAGTATTTT.

This clonotype has ten or more counts. V and J are TRBV20-1 and TRBJ2-5, with 8 bases identical to TRBD1. CDR1 is DFQATT, CDR2 SNEGSKA, per germline (reference sequence). The trim removed 6 bases at V and 4 bases at J, leaving 7 bases unmatched. This CDR3 spans 13 amino acids. The CDR3 bases are TGCAGTGCAAAAGACAGGGGCGGAGAGACCCAGTACTTC. Translation gives CSAKDRGGETQYF.

The gene calls are TRBV30 and TRBJ1-3; no clear D. This CDR3 comprises 14 residues. Trimming took off 3 bases at V and 0 bases at J, with 9 bases between the two ends. Looked up from germline, CDR1 is GTSNPN and CDR2 is SVGIG (reference sequence). In nucleotides, the CDR3 is TGTGCCTGGAGGCTAGGGCACTCTGGAAACACCATATATTTT. Protein product: CAWRLGHSGNTIYF.

This clonotype was counted between two and nine times. This rearrangement joins TRBV10-3 to TRBJ2-3; TRBD1 might be the D (7 bases). V gave up 0 bases and J gave up 4 bases, with 17 bases separating them. The CDR3 length is 17 residues. The V gene's germline CDR1 is ENHRY and CDR2 SYGVKD. The CDR3 loop reads CAISESPPQGGADTQYF. DNA of the CDR3: TGTGCCATCAGTGAGTCGCCTCCGCAGGGGGGAGCAGATACGCAGTATTTT.

This clonotype was detected ten times or more. The CDR3: CASSPSGGGALNQPQHF. CDR3 nucleotide sequence: TGTGCCAGCAGCCCCTCCGGGGGGGGGGCCCTAAATCAGCCCCAGCATTTT. The rearrangement joins TRBV7-2 to TRBJ1-5; perhaps TRBD1 as D (6 bases). V lost 5 bases, J lost 4 bases, and 21 bases lay in between. CDR1 and CDR2 (germline): SGHTA, FQGNSA. The CDR3 loop spans 17 amino acids.

V gene TRBV5-1 combines with J gene TRBJ2-2; D may be TRBD1 (6 bases). CDR1 SGHRS and CDR2 YFSETQ come from the germline V gene. Trimming left V 5 bases short and J 3 bases short, with 26 bases between. CDR3 size: 19 residues. CDR3 coding DNA: TGCGCCAGCAGATGGCCCCGACAGGCACACAATAGGGACACCGGGGAGCTGTTTTTT. This gives the protein CASRWPRQAHNRDTGELFF.

Ten or more counts support this clonotype. V is TRBV6-1 and J is TRBJ1-3; D perhaps matches TRBD1 (5 bases). Germline V gene data show CDR1 as MNHNS and CDR2 as SASEGT. V gave up 6 bases and J gave up 4 bases, with 16 bases separating them. There are 15 residues in the CDR3. The CDR3 is CASSDPGTSGNTIYF. In DNA form, the CDR3 reads TGTGCCAGCAGCGACCCCGGGACGTCAGGAAACACCATATATTTT.

The chain links TRBV6-5 to TRBJ2-7; a possible D gene is TRBD2 (7 bases). V dropped 4 bases and J dropped 4 bases, with 17 bases sitting between them. Germline CDR1 MNHEY, CDR2 SVGAGI. The length of the CDR3 is 15 residues. CDR3 nucleotides: TGTGCCAGCAGTTCGGCGGGGGCTGCCTTTTACGAGCAGTACTTC. As protein: CASSSAGAAFYEQYF.

There are many counts of this clonotype. The genes are TRBV3-1 and TRBJ1-1; the D is unclear. This CDR3 has 15 residues. Trimming pared 0 bases from V and 3 bases from J, leaving 11 bases between. Germline CDR1 is LGHDT and CDR2 is YNNKEL (reference sequence). The CDR3 is CASSQENLGYTEAFF. The CDR3 DNA follows: TGTGCCAGCAGCCAAGAAAACCTGGGGTACACTGAAGCTTTCTTT.

This chain connects TRBV7-9 to TRBJ1-6, with D perhaps matching TRBD1 (5 bases). Germline V gene data show CDR1 as SEHNR and CDR2 as FQNEAQ (reference sequence). V dropped 5 bases and J dropped 7 bases, with 15 bases sitting between them. This CDR3 contains 15 residues. CDR3 coding DNA: TGTGCCAGCAGCCCCCGAACGGGGGGGAATTCACCCCTCCACTTT. Protein product: CASSPRTGGNSPLHF.

This clonotype was seen at least ten times. V is TRBV12-5 and J is TRBJ1-1; D perhaps matches TRBD1 (6 bases). The CDR3 extends over 17 amino acids. V dropped 3 bases and J dropped 0 bases, with 17 bases sitting between them. Germline lookup yields CDR1 LGHNT and CDR2 FRNRAP. CDR3 protein: CASGFPGTRRMNTEAFF. CDR3 nucleotides: TGTGCTAGTGGTTTCCCCGGGACAAGGAGGATGAACACTGAAGCTTTCTTT.

The genes are TRBV27 and TRBJ1-1; 9 bases are a match to TRBD1. CDR1 is MNHEY and CDR2 is SMNVEV in the germline V gene (reference sequence). After removal of 5 bases from V and 0 bases from J, the junction contained 7 bases not matched to a gene. This CDR3 comprises 16 residues. The CDR3 DNA follows: TGTGCCAGCAGTGAGGGGACAGGGTCGATGAACACTGAAGCTTTCTTT. It yields the protein CASSEGTGSMNTEAFF.

This clonotype was seen ten or more times. V gene TRBV6-5 combines with J gene TRBJ2-3, with D tentatively TRBD1 or TRBD2 (5 bases each). Germline V lookup: CDR1 MNHEY, CDR2 SVGAGI. CDR3 length equals 17 residues. V shed 0 bases and J shed 4 bases, with 17 bases lying between them. The CDR3 nucleotides are TGTGCCAGCAGTTACTCGAGTAAGGGGAGTTTCTCAGATACGCAGTATTTT. Translating it yields CASSYSSKGSFSDTQYF.

The chain employs TRBV19 and TRBJ2-4, with D possibly TRBD1 on 6 matching bases. This CDR3 has 14 residues. Trimming removed 6 bases at V and 5 bases at J, with 14 bases between. The germline gives CDR1 LNHDA, CDR2 SQIVND (reference sequence). As DNA, the CDR3 is TGTGCCAGTAGCGCTACAGGGTTTCAAAACATTCAGTACTTC. Translation gives CASSATGFQNIQYF.

This clonotype has ten or more counts. The chain combines TRBV5-1 with TRBJ1-1; perhaps TRBD1 as D (6 bases). Trimming shortened V by 7 bases and J by 3 bases, and 16 bases separated the two germline ends. Germline V CDR1 and CDR2: SGHRS, YFSETQ. The CDR3 contains 14 residues. The chain's CDR3 is CASQGGGMYTEAFF. The DNA of the CDR3 is TGCGCCAGCCAAGGGGGGGGAATGTACACTGAAGCTTTCTTT.

This clonotype was found many times. The chain carries TRBV27 and TRBJ2-5; TRBD1 aligns across 9 bases. The CDR3 totals 15 residues. Losses at the gene ends were 0 bases for V and 3 bases for J; bases not matched to a gene: 2. Germline V gene sequence: CDR1 MNHEY, CDR2 SMNVEV (reference sequence). CDR3 sequence: CASSLSWTGEETQYF. Written as DNA, the CDR3 is TGTGCCAGCAGTTTATCTTGGACAGGGGAAGAGACCCAGTACTTC.

This clonotype was counted only a few times. This chain uses TRBV6-1 with TRBJ2-7, with D hard to call. Trimming left V 1 base short and J 6 bases short, with 13 bases between. Germline CDR1 and CDR2: MNHNS and SASEGT. This CDR3 has 14 amino acids. CDR3 sequence: CASSEVDVTVEQYF. The DNA of the CDR3 is TGTGCCAGCAGTGAAGTCGATGTCACGGTCGAGCAGTACTTC.

This clonotype was picked up a small number of times. The chain recombines TRBV6-2 or TRBV6-3 with TRBJ2-7, with D maybe TRBD1 (5 bases). The CDR3 is 14 residues long. Germline V lookup: CDR1 MNHEY, CDR2 SVGEGT. The V end lost 6 bases, the J end lost 6 bases, and 18 bases lay between the germline ends. CDR3 bases: TGTGCCAGCAGGAGTTCAGGGTGGATCGGCGAGCAGTACTTC. Residues: CASRSSGWIGEQYF.

The chain recombines TRBV4-1 with TRBJ2-1; 12 bases map to TRBD2. Germline V gene lookup returns CDR1 MGHRA and CDR2 YSYEKL. The CDR3 runs to 16 residues. The ends lost 0 bases at V and 10 bases at J; junction bases unmatched: 7. CDR3 residues: CASSQEMASGGAEQFF. The CDR3 DNA is TGCGCCAGCAGCCAAGAGATGGCTAGCGGGGGGGCCGAGCAGTTCTTC.

The chain carries TRBV11-2 and TRBJ2-5, with D possibly TRBD1 on 5 matching bases. V gave up 5 bases and J gave up 1 base, with 14 bases separating them. This CDR3 contains 15 residues. Germline loops: CDR1 SGHAT, CDR2 FQNNGV. CDR3 sequence reads: CASSPRRGAQETQYF. CDR3 bases: TGTGCCAGCAGCCCCCGCCGTGGGGCCCAAGAGACCCAGTACTTC.

The chain carries TRBV9 and TRBJ2-7, with TRBD1 matching over 10 bases. This CDR3 has 13 residues. V gave up 5 bases and J gave up 7 bases; unmatched junction bases: 6. CDR1 and CDR2 (germline): SGDLS, YYNGEE. Here the CDR3 DNA reads TGTGCCAGCAGTGCTCCGGGACAGGGGGAGCAGTACTTC. This translates into CASSAPGQGEQYF.

The CDR3: CATTNDRYEQYF. CDR3 coding DNA: TGTGCCACCACAAATGACAGGTACGAGCAGTACTTC. The J gene is TRBJ2-7, the V gene TRBV2; tentative D call: TRBD1 (6 bases). V gave up 10 bases and J gave up 4 bases, with 14 bases separating them. CDR1 and CDR2 (germline): SNHLY, FYNNEI. The CDR3 consists of 12 residues.

This clonotype was observed a few times. The rearrangement links TRBV27 to TRBJ2-7; tentatively, D is TRBD2 (7 bases). The CDR3 extends over 14 amino acids. Per germline, CDR1 MNHEY and CDR2 SMNVEV (reference sequence). The V end was cut by 5 bases, the J end by 4 bases, with 15 bases between. In nucleotides, the CDR3 is TGTGCCAGCAGTCCGGGGGGCCCGGGATACGAGCAGTACTTC. It codes for CASSPGGPGYEQYF.

This clonotype was seen at least ten times. This chain joins TRBV18 and TRBJ2-7; D is unresolved. This CDR3 contains 13 residues. Trimming cost V 4 bases and J 0 bases, with 7 bases left between them. Germline-derived CDR1 and CDR2 are KGHSH and LQKENI. In nucleotides, the CDR3 is TGTGCCAGCTCACAACAGAGCTCCTACGAGCAGTACTTC. Its protein product is CASSQQSSYEQYF.

This clonotype was found a few times. The genes are TRBV7-2 and TRBJ2-1; D uncertain. In germline, CDR1 is SGHTA, CDR2 FQGNSA. CDR3 size: 12 residues. Trimming cost V 2 bases and J 5 bases, with 4 bases left between them. The CDR3 coding sequence is TGTGCCAGCAGCTTACGCCACAATGAGCAGTTCTTC. Translating gives CASSLRHNEQFF.

This clonotype has only a few counts. J is TRBJ2-1 and V is TRBV7-9; D not certain. CDR3 length: 18 residues. Trimming stripped 1 base from V and 0 bases from J, with 16 bases between. Germline V gene sequence: CDR1 SEHNR, CDR2 FQNEAQ (reference sequence). The CDR3 protein is CASSLERRAFSSYNEQFF. As DNA, the CDR3 is TGTGCCAGCAGCTTAGAGCGCCGGGCCTTTAGCTCCTACAATGAGCAGTTCTTC.

The chain employs TRBV19 and TRBJ2-7; weak D call: TRBD1 (5 bases). Trimming removed 4 bases at V and 5 bases at J, with 18 bases between. CDR3 size: 15 residues. Germline-derived CDR1 and CDR2 are LNHDA and SQIVND (reference sequence). The chain's CDR3 is CASSRGTGLGDEQYF. CDR3 nucleotides: TGTGCCAGTAGTAGGGGAACAGGCCTTGGCGACGAGCAGTACTTC.

There are a few counts of this clonotype. The chain couples TRBV5-1 to TRBJ1-4; D might be TRBD1 (6 bases). From germline, CDR1 is SGHRS and CDR2 YFSETQ. V was clipped by 4 bases and J by 8 bases, with 15 bases between them. This CDR3 has 14 amino acids. CDR3 amino acids: CASSPGGAWEKLFF. The CDR3, as DNA: TGCGCCAGCAGCCCCGGGGGGGCGTGGGAAAAACTGTTTTTT.